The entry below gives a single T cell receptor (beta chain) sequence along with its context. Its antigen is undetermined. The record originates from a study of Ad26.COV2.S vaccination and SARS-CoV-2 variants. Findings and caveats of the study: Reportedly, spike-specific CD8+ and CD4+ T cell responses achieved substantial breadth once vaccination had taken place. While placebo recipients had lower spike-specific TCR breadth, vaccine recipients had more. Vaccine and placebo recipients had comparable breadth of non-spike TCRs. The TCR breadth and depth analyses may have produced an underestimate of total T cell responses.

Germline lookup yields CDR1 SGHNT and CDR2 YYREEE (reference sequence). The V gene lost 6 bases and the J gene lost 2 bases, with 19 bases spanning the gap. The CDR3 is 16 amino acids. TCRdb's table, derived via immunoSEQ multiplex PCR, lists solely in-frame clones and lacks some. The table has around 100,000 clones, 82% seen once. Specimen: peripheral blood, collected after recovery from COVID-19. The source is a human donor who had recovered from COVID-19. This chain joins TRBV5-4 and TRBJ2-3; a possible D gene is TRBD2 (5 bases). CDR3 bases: TGTGCCAGCACACGTTGGGGAGCCACACACACAGATACGCAGTATTTT. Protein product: CASTRWGATHTDTQYF.